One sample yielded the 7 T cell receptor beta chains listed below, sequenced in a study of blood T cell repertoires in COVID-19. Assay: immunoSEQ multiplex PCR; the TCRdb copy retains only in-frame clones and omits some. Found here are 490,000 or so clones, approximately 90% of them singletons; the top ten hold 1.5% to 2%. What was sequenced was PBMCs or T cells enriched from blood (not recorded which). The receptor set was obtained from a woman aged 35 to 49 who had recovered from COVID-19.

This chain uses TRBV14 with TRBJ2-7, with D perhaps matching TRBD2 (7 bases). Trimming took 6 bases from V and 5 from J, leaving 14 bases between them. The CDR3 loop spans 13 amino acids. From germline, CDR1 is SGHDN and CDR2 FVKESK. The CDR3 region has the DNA TGTGCCAGCAGTCGAATAGGGGGGGACGAGCAGTACTTC. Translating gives CASSRIGGDEQYF.

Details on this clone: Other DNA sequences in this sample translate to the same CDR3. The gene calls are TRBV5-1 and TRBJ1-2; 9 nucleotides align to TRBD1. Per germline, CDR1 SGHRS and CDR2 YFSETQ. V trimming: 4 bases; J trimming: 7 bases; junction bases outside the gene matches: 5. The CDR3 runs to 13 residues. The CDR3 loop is CASSLGQGGGYTF. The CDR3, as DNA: TGCGCCAGCAGCCTGGGACAGGGAGGTGGCTACACCTTC.

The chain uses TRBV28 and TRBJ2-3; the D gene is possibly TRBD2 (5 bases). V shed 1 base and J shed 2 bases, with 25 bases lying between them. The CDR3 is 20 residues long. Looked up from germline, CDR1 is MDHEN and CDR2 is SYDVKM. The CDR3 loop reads CASSLYPHREISRSTDTQYF. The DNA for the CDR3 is TGTGCCAGCAGTTTATACCCCCATAGGGAGATCTCAAGGTCCACAGATACGCAGTATTTT.

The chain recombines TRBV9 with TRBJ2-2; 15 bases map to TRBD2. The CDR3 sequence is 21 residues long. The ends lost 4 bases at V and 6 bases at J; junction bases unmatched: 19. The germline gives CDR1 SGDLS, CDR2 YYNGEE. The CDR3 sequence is CASSPSRDIGLAGGSAGELFF. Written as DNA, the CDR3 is TGTGCCAGCAGCCCGTCACGGGACATTGGACTAGCGGGAGGGTCTGCCGGGGAGCTGTTTTTT.

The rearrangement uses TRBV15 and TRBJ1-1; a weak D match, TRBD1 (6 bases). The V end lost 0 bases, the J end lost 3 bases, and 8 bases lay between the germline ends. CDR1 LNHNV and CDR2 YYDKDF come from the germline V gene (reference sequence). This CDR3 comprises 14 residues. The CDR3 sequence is CATSRDSGDTEAFF. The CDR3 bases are TGTGCCACCAGCAGAGATTCAGGGGACACTGAAGCTTTCTTT.

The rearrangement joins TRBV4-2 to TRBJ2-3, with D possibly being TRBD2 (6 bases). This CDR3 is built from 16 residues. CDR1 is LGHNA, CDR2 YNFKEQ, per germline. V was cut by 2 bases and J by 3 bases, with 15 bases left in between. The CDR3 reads CASSQRESGPTDTQYF. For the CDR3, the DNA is TGTGCCAGCAGCCAACGGGAGAGCGGACCTACAGATACGCAGTATTTT.

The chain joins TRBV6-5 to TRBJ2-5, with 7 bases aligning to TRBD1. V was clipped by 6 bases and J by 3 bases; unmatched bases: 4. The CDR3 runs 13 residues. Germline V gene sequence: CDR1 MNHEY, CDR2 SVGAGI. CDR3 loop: CASRRQGEETQYF. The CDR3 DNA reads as TGTGCCAGCAGGCGACAGGGCGAAGAGACCCAGTACTTC.